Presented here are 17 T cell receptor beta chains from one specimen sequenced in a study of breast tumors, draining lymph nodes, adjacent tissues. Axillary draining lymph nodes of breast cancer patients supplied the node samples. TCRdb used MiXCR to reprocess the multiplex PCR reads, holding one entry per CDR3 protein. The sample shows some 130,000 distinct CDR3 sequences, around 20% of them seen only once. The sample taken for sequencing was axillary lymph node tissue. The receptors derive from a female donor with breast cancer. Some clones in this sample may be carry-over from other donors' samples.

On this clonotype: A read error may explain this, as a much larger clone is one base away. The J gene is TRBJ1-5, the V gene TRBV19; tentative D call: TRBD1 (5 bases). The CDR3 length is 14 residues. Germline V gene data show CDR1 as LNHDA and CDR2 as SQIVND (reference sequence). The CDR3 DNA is TGTGCCAGTGGTATTAGGCAGGGAGGCCAGCCCCAGCATTTT. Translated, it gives CASGIRQGGQPQHF.

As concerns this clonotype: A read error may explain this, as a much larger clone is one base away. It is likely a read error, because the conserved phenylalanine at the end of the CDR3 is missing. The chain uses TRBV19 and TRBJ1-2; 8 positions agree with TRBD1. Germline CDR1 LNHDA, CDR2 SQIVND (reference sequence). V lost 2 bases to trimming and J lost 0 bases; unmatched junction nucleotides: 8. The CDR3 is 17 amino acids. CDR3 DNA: TGTGCCAGTAGTATAAGGACAGGGCAACTCCCTAACTATGGCTACACCATC. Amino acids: CASSIRTGQLPNYGYTI.

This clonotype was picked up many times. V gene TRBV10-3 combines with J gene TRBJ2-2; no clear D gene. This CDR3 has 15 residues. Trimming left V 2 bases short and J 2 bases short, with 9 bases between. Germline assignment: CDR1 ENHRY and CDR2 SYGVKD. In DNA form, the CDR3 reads TGTGCCATCAGTGAGCCCGGGCGAAACACCGGGGAGCTGTTTTTT. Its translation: CAISEPGRNTGELFF.

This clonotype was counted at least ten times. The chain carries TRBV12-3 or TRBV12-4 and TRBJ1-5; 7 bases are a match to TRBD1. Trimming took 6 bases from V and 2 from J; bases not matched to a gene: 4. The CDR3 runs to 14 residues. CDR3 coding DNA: TGTGCCAGCAGCCCCGACAGGGGCAATCAGCCCCAGCATTTT. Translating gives CASSPDRGNQPQHF.

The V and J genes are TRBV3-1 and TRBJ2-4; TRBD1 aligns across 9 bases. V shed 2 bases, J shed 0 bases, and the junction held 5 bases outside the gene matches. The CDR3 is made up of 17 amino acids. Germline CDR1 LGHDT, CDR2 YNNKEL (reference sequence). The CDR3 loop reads CASSQKGQGLAKNIQYF. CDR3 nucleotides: TGTGCCAGCAGCCAAAAGGGACAGGGATTAGCCAAAAACATTCAGTACTTC.

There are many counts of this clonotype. In nucleotides, the CDR3 is TGTGCCAGCAGCCCCCTCGGCAGTTTTACCGGGGAGCTGTTTTTT. Its protein product is CASSPLGSFTGELFF. The chain recombines TRBV9 with TRBJ2-2; D is ambiguous. CDR3 length: 15 residues. V was cut by 4 bases and J by 5 bases, with 15 bases left in between. Germline CDR1 is SGDLS and CDR2 is YYNGEE.

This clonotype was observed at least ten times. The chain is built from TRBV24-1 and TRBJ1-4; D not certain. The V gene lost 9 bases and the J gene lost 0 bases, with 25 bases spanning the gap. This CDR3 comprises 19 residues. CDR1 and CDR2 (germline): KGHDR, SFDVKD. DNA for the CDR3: TGTGCCACCTCCGTTTGGCAGCGTCAAGGGATTGCAACTAATGAAAAACTGTTTTTT. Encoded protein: CATSVWQRQGIATNEKLFF.

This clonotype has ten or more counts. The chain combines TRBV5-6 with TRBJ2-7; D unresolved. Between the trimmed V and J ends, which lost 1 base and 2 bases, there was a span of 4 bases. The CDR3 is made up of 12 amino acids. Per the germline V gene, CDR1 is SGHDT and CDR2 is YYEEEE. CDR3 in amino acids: CASSLSTYEQYF. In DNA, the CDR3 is TGTGCCAGCAGCTTGTCCACCTACGAGCAGTACTTC.

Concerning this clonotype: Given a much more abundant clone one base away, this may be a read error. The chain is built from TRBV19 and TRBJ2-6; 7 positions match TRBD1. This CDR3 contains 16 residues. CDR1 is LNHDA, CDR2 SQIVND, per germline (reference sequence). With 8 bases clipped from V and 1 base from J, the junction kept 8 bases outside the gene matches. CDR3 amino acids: CASEAGGSSGANVLTF. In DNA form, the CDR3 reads TGTGCCAGTGAGGCAGGGGGAAGTTCTGGGGCCAACGTCCTGACTTTC.

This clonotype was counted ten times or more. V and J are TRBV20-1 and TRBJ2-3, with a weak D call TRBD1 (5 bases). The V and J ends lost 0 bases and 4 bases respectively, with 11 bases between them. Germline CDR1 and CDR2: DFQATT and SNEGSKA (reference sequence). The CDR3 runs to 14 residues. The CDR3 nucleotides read TGCAGTGCTAGAGAAGGGTTGGGGCCAGATACGCAGTATTTT. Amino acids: CSAREGLGPDTQYF.

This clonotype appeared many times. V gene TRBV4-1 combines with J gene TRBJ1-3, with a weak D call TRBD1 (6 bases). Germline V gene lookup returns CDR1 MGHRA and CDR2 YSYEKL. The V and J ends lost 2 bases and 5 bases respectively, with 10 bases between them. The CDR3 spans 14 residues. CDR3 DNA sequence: TGCGCCAGCAGCCAAACCAGGGGAAGAAACACCATATATTTT. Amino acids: CASSQTRGRNTIYF.

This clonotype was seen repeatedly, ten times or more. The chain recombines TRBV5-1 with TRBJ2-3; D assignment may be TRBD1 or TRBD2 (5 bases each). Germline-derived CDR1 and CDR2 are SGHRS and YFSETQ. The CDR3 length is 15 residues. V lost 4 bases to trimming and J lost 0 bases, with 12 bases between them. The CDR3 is CASSPGDRSTDTQYF. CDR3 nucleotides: TGCGCCAGCAGCCCCGGGGACCGGAGCACAGATACGCAGTATTTT.

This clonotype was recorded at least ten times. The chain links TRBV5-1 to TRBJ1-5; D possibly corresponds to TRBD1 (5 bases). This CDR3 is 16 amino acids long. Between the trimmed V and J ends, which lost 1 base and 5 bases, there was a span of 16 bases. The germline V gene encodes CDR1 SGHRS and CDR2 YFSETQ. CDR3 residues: CASSLFASGPDQPQHF. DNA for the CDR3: TGCGCCAGCAGCTTGTTTGCATCGGGGCCAGATCAGCCCCAGCATTTT.

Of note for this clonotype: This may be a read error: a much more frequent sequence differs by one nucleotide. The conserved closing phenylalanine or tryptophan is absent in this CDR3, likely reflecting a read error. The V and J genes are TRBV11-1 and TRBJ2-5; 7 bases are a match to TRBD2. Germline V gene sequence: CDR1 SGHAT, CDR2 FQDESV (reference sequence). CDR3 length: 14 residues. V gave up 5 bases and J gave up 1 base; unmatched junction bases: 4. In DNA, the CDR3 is TGTGCCAGCAGCCTACTAGCGACCCAAGAGACCCAGTACCTC. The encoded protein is CASSLLATQETQYL.

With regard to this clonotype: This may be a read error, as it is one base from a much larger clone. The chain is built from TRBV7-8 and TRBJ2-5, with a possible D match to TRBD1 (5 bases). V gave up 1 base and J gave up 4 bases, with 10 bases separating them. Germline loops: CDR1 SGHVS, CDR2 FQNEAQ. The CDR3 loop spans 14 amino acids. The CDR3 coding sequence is TGTGCCAGCAGCTTAGGACAGCACCGAGAGACCCAGTACTTC. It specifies CASSLGQHRETQYF.

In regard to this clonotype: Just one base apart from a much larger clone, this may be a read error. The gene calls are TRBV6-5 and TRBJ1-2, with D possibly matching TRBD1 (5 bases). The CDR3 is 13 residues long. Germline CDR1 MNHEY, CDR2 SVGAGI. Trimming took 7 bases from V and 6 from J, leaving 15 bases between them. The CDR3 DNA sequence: TGTGCCAGCAATCCCCTTGGGGCGGATGGCTACACCTTC. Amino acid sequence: CASNPLGADGYTF.

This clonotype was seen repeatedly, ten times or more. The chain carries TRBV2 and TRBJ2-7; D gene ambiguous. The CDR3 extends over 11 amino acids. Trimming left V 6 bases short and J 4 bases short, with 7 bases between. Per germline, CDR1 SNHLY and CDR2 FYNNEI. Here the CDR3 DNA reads TGTGCCAGCAGCCCGACGTACGAGCAGTACTTC. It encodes CASSPTYEQYF.